The clone carrying this T cell receptor (beta chain) was detected a few times. TCRbeta library preparation incorporated unique molecular identifiers. TCRdb processed the PCR reads anew with MiXCR; each CDR3 protein has one entry. The sample has roughly 500,000 distinct CDR3 sequences; about 17% are singletons. The CDR3 is 13 amino acids. Germline loops: CDR1 ENHRY, CDR2 SYGVKD. Trimming took 8 bases from V and 9 from J, leaving 17 bases between them. These data belong to a study of T-cell reconstitution after alpha-beta-depleted transplantation in children. The chain couples TRBV10-3 to TRBJ2-1, with unresolved D. This TCR was recovered from a human donor who donated a stem cell graft to a child with acute lymphoblastic leukemia. This specimen consisted of PBMCs from the stem cell graft donor, obtained from the stem cell graft. As DNA, the CDR3 is TGTGCCATCCGGGCGGACGGCCGACTTGAGCAGTTCTTC. This sequence encodes CAIRADGRLEQFF.